This TCR beta chain was captured in a study of shared clonotypes between healthy human individuals. Study summary: A couple of women and a few men aged 18 to 49 made up the donors.

This clone was observed a few times. The identical CDR3 is also encoded by other nucleotide sequences in the sample. The germline V gene has CDR1 SEHNR and CDR2 FQNEAQ (reference sequence). The CDR3 totals 14 residues. Trimming stripped 1 base from V and 2 bases from J, with 8 bases between. Produced via immunoSEQ multiplex PCR; TCRdb's table is partial and in-frame only. Among roughly 1,800,000 clones listed, about 95% were seen once. The naive CD8 fraction comprised CD45RO-negative cells positively selected for CCR7 and excluded terminally differentiated effector memory CD45RA+ cells. The sequenced material came from naive CD8+ T cells sorted from blood. The chain employs TRBV7-9 and TRBJ1-1; D gene uncertain. This TCR derives from a man aged 18 to 29 in good health. The chain's CDR3 is CASSLVGGNTEAFF. CDR3 bases: TGTGCCAGCAGCTTAGTTGGTGGCAACACTGAAGCTTTCTTT.